This passage covers 9 T cell receptor beta chains from one sample sequenced in a study of T cell responses to AZD1222 COVID-19 vaccine. Profiling relied on immunoSEQ multiplex PCR, and the TCRdb table lists in-frame clones only, not all of them. The sample has some 110,000 clones, about 90% seen once. Source: peripheral blood, taken 28 days after the second AZD1222 dose. All receptors come from an adult who received the AZD1222 COVID-19 vaccine.

This clone was recorded only once. V usage is TRBV10-3 and J usage is TRBJ1-5; no clear D. V was pared by 0 bases and J by 2 bases, with 8 bases between. This CDR3 is built from 15 residues. The germline V gene encodes CDR1 ENHRY and CDR2 SYGVKD. The CDR3 DNA sequence: TGTGCCATCAGTGAGTCTAATGGGGGCAATCAGCCCCAGCATTTT. Protein product: CAISESNGGNQPQHF.

J is TRBJ2-3 and V is TRBV7-3, with 7 nucleotides matching TRBD2. The CDR3 totals 15 residues. Per the germline V gene, CDR1 is SGHTA and CDR2 is FQGTGA. V shed 0 bases, J shed 1 base, and the junction held 1 base outside the gene matches. CDR3: CASSLTAGGTDTQYF. In nucleotides, the CDR3 is TGTGCCAGCAGCTTAACTGCGGGGGGCACAGATACGCAGTATTTT. Using reference TRBV7-3 and TRBJ2-3 for the parts outside the CDR3, the full variable domain is GAGVSQTPSNKVTEKGKYVELRCDPISGHTALYWYRQSLGQGPEFLIYFQGTGAADDSGLPNDRFFAVRPEGSVSTLKIQRTERGDSAVYLCASSLTAGGTDTQYFGPGTRLTVL.

V is TRBV2 and J is TRBJ2-7; 9 nucleotides match TRBD1. The junction had 7 bases not matched to a gene; V was cut back by 7 bases and J by 6 bases. The CDR3 covers 13 residues. The germline gives CDR1 SNHLY, CDR2 FYNNEI. In DNA form, the CDR3 reads TGTGCCAGCACCTTACAGGGGGCGGGCGAGCAGTACTTC. The encoded protein is CASTLQGAGEQYF.

This sequence joins TRBV5-1 and TRBJ2-6; a weak D match, TRBD2 (6 bases). From germline, CDR1 is SGHRS and CDR2 YFSETQ. This CDR3 is 17 amino acids long. V shed 4 bases and J shed 4 bases, with 18 bases lying between them. Here the CDR3 reads CASSRTYVAGGANVLTF. The CDR3 region has the DNA TGCGCCAGCAGCCGGACATACGTGGCGGGAGGGGCCAACGTCCTGACTTTC.

The chain recombines TRBV6-2 or TRBV6-3 with TRBJ2-3; 10 positions agree with TRBD2. CDR1 is MNHEY and CDR2 is SVGEGT in the germline V gene. V trimming: 6 bases; J trimming: 1 base; junction bases outside the gene matches: 4. The length of the CDR3 is 15 residues. DNA of the CDR3: TGTGCCAGCAGCCTCAGCGGGAGGGGCACAGATACGCAGTATTTT. This sequence encodes CASSLSGRGTDTQYF.

J is TRBJ2-1 and V is TRBV6-5; possible D gene TRBD1, 6 bases. The CDR3 has 13 amino acids. CDR1 is MNHEY, CDR2 SVGAGI, per germline. V was shortened by 6 bases and J by 4 bases, with 10 bases between the two germline ends. The CDR3 nucleotides are TGTGCCAGCAGCCGGACAGTTTACAATGAGCAGTTCTTC. It yields the protein CASSRTVYNEQFF.

The chain uses TRBV7-2 and TRBJ1-5, with D hard to call. V lost 1 base and J lost 0, with 4 bases in between. CDR1 is SGHTA and CDR2 is FQGNSA in the germline V gene. The CDR3 covers 14 residues. The CDR3, as DNA: TGTGCCAGCAGCTTAGATTTTAGCAATCAGCCCCAGCATTTT. This sequence encodes CASSLDFSNQPQHF.

This clone occurred once. The V gene is TRBV11-2, the J gene TRBJ2-3, with D possibly being TRBD1 (6 bases). In germline, CDR1 is SGHAT, CDR2 FQNNGV. The CDR3 sequence is 15 residues long. The V end lost 8 bases, the J end lost 4 bases, and 19 bases lay between the germline ends. CDR3 loop: CASRPPWSGADTQYF. CDR3 bases: TGTGCCAGCCGCCCCCCTTGGTCAGGGGCAGATACGCAGTATTTT.

The gene calls are TRBV27 and TRBJ2-2; D possibly matches TRBD1 or TRBD2 (5 bases each). Per germline, CDR1 MNHEY and CDR2 SMNVEV (reference sequence). The V gene lost 2 bases and the J gene lost 6 bases, with 7 bases spanning the gap. The CDR3 has 13 amino acids. CDR3 sequence (DNA): TGTGCCAGCAGTTTAAGAGGGGCCGGGGAGCTGTTTTTT. Its protein product is CASSLRGAGELFF.